A single TCR beta chain is shown here with its context. Its antigen is unknown. This CDR3 has 11 residues. Trimming stripped 3 bases from V and 7 bases from J, with 7 bases between. Looked up from germline, CDR1 is MDHEN and CDR2 is SYDVKM. The PCR contained 60 Vbeta and 13 Jbeta primers. The method was immunoSEQ multiplex PCR; TCRdb's version includes in-frame clones alone and lacks a portion of them. The sample yields around 93,000 clones, over 60% seen once. This sample stems from a study of cytomegalovirus exposure and HLA in healthy donors. Notes on the study in general: Most TCR beta V segments were productive about 90% or about 30% of the time in an earlier analysis.

The TCR sequence derives from a boy between 10 and 17 years old in good health and CMV-seropositive. Material: PBMCs. V is TRBV28 and J is TRBJ2-7; the D is unclear. The CDR3 loop reads CASSFYNEQYF. As DNA, the CDR3 is TGTGCCAGCAGTTTCTATAATGAGCAGTACTTC.